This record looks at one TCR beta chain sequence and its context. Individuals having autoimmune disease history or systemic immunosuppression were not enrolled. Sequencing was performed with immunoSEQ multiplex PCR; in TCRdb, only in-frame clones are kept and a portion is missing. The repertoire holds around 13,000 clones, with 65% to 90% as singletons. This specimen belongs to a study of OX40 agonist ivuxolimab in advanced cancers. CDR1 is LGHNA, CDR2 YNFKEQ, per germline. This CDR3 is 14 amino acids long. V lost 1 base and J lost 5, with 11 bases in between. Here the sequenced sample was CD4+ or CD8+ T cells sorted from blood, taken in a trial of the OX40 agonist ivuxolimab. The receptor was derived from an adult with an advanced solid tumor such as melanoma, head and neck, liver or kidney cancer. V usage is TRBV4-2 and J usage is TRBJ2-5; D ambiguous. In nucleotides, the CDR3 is TGTGCCAGCAGCCAAGGGGCCGGGCTCGAGACCCAGTACTTC. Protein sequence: CASSQGAGLETQYF.